The clone carrying this T cell receptor (beta chain) was seen a few times. What it recognizes is unknown. The data were obtained in a study of blood T cells in healthy people across ages. For the study at large: The capture of about one barcoded beta molecule per two T cells was achieved by template switching.

CDR3 length: 17 residues. Germline CDR1 is SGHRS and CDR2 is YFSETQ. After removal of 0 bases from V and 2 bases from J, the junction contained 7 bases not matched to a gene. Drawing of peripheral blood yielded about 9.7 milliliters from each donor. Together with a sample-barcoded 5' primer, a J-beta primer mix was included in a second PCR lasting roughly 7 to 11 cycles. A single record per CDR3 protein comes from TCRdb applying MiXCR to the 5' RACE reads. Of roughly 730,000 distinct CDR3 sequences in the sample, approximately 53% are singletons; the top ten hold more than 25%. Study findings and constraints: Both higher diversity and more naive CD4+ cells marked long-lived donors when set against aged donors.

V is TRBV5-1 and J is TRBJ1-2; 10 nucleotides line up with TRBD1. The sample consisted of blood. This receptor was obtained from a man aged 35 to 55 in good health. CDR3 protein: CASSLGDRGRGNYGYTF. CDR3 coding DNA: TGCGCCAGCAGCTTGGGGGACAGGGGAAGAGGGAACTATGGCTACACCTTC.